The clone carrying this T cell receptor beta chain was seen only once. Its antigen is not known. The record originates from a study of T cell responses to AZD1222 COVID-19 vaccine. Findings and caveats of the study: Regions 160-218 and 743-854 dominated among vaccine-associated CD4 TCRs spanning spike. Nearly half of the spike-specific TCRs reportedly recognize variant regions that carry no mutations. The sample set comprised mostly white British donors with more females, and clonal diversity was possibly underestimated.

Trimming took off 3 bases at V and 5 bases at J, with 13 bases between the two ends. The germline gives CDR1 MGHDK, CDR2 SYGVNS. CDR3 length: 14 amino acids. Assay: immunoSEQ multiplex PCR; the TCRdb copy retains only in-frame clones and omits some. This sample has about 150,000 clones, with 70% to 90% found just once. The origin of this receptor is an adult who had recovered from COVID-19. The gene calls are TRBV25-1 and TRBJ2-5, with D perhaps matching TRBD1 or TRBD2 (6 bases each). The sequencing used peripheral blood, collected after recovery from COVID-19. CDR3 sequence: CASSDARGGETQYF. The CDR3 nucleotides read TGTGCCAGCAGTGATGCGAGAGGGGGGGAGACCCAGTACTTC.